Given below is one T cell receptor (beta chain) in context. No antigen is known for it. CD45RO-negative CD8 cells positively selected for CCR7 made up the naive population, which excluded terminally differentiated effector memory CD45RA+ cells. Donors, healthy HIV-negative adults, lacked recent acute infections or vaccinations. The source of the sample is a study of shared clonotypes between healthy human individuals. Study-level background: The people who gave samples were two women and a few men aged 18 to 49.

Whole-study findings and limits: Shared across a few donors were around 5% of the naive CD4 clonotypes.

This CDR3 is built from 16 residues. Germline V gene lookup returns CDR1 SGHTA and CDR2 FQGNSA. V was cut by 2 bases and J by 6 bases, with 18 bases left in between. TCRdb keeps only in-frame clones here, not all; method: immunoSEQ multiplex PCR. The table has roughly 2.1 million clones, around 93% seen once. This receptor was taken from a man aged 18 to 29 in good health. Some clones in this sample may be carry-over from other donors' samples. Source material: naive CD8+ T cells from PBMCs. The chain links TRBV7-2 to TRBJ2-3; D possibly corresponds to TRBD1 (6 bases). Written as DNA, the CDR3 is TGTGCCAGCAGCTTACCAGCAACAGGGAGACAGGATACGCAGTATTTT. As protein: CASSLPATGRQDTQYF.